The clone carrying this TCR beta chain has at least ten counts. The antigen is undetermined. Germline CDR1 LNHNV, CDR2 YYDKDF (reference sequence). CDR3 length: 16 residues. V dropped 0 bases and J dropped 7; count of bases not matched to a gene: 7. This sample stems from a study of regulatory T cells in long-lasting Graves disease. Study-level results: Among the persistent patients, 2,741 public clonotypes were shared, more than the approximately 970 shared among new patients.

According to the study, TCR beta libraries were built with iRepertoire HTBI primers and CDR3-region Arm-PCR. TCRdb redid the calling of the multiplex PCR reads with MiXCR, one entry per CDR3 protein. The repertoire includes 250,000 to 400,000 distinct CDR3 sequences, 15% to 20% of them detected once, and 35% to 45% sits in the top ten. Time point noted: newly diagnosed GD, antithyroid drugs for less than 3 months. With RNA extracted from PBMCs as input, the TCR library was made. The sequence was collected from a female donor with Graves disease. The specimen comprised peripheral blood mononuclear cells (PBMCs), sampled at new diagnosis, from a patient treated with antithyroid drugs. This chain joins TRBV15 and TRBJ2-3; 10 bases fit TRBD2. CDR3 DNA: TGTGCCACCAGCAGAGATGTGGCTAGCGGGAGTAATACGCAGTATTTT. Translating gives CATSRDVASGSNTQYF. Looking up the rest from reference TRBV15 and TRBJ2-3 gives the full variable domain: DAMVIQNPRYQVTQFGKPVTLSCSQTLNHNVMYWYQQKSSQAPKLLFHYYDKDFNNEADTPDNFQSRRPNTSFCFLDIRSPGLGDTAMYLCATSRDVASGSNTQYFGPGTRLTVL.